What follows are 13 T cell receptor beta chains derived from one specimen sequenced in a study of OX40 agonist ivuxolimab in advanced cancers. Repertoires were generated with immunoSEQ multiplex PCR, while TCRdb's copy carries only in-frame clones and drops some. The sample includes approximately 46,000 clones, about 74% seen only once; the top ten take roughly 2.7%. Sequencing used CD4+ or CD8+ T cells sorted from blood, obtained in a trial of the OX40 agonist ivuxolimab. The receptor set was obtained from an adult with an advanced solid tumor such as melanoma, head and neck, liver or kidney cancer.

The chain combines TRBV30 with TRBJ1-1; maybe TRBD1 (5 bases). V dropped 3 bases and J dropped 1 base, with 15 bases sitting between them. The CDR3 spans 15 residues. The germline gives CDR1 GTSNPN, CDR2 SVGIG (reference sequence). This CDR3 reads CAWSVIGGGNTEAFF. CDR3 nucleotide sequence: TGTGCCTGGAGCGTGATTGGCGGGGGGAACACTGAAGCTTTCTTT.

J is TRBJ2-5 and V is TRBV19, with D unresolved. The V gene's germline CDR1 is LNHDA and CDR2 SQIVND (reference sequence). CDR3 length equals 16 residues. Trimming removed 5 bases from V and 5 bases from J, with 21 bases in between. The CDR3 reads CASSSAAKNLGETQYF. CDR3 nucleotides: TGTGCCAGTAGTTCGGCAGCGAAAAATCTCGGGGAGACCCAGTACTTC.

The chain couples TRBV7-9 to TRBJ2-3; a weak D match, TRBD2 (6 bases). With 1 base removed from V and 1 base from J, the gap between germline ends came to 9 bases. In germline, CDR1 is SEHNR, CDR2 FQNEAQ (reference sequence). This CDR3 region has 15 residues. As DNA, the CDR3 is TGTGCCAGCAGCTTAGGTAGCGGCGGCACAGATACGCAGTATTTT. This encodes CASSLGSGGTDTQYF.

This clone ranks as medium-sized. The V and J genes are TRBV6-6 and TRBJ2-7; 10 nucleotides match TRBD1. Trimming took 5 bases from V and 6 from J; bases not matched to a gene: 13. Germline CDR1 MNHNY, CDR2 SVGAGI (reference sequence). The CDR3 totals 16 residues. CDR3 sequence (DNA): TGTGCCAGCAGTACCCCAGGGGGACAGGGGACCTCCGAGCAGTACTTC. Translation gives CASSTPGGQGTSEQYF.

A note on this clone: The junction departs from germline at one end; a sequencing error may be responsible. This sequence joins TRBV7-7 and TRBJ2-7, with 13 bases aligning to TRBD2. Germline CDR1 SSHAT, CDR2 FNYEAQ (reference sequence). The CDR3 has 15 residues. This chain's CDR3 is CASSPGLAGIYEQYF. The DNA for the CDR3 is TGTGCTAGCAGCCCGGGACTAGCGGGGATCTACGAGCAGTACTTC. The full variable domain, with the rest looked up from reference TRBV7-7 and TRBJ2-7, is GAGVSQSPRYKVTKRGQDVTLRCDPISSHATLYWYQQALGQGPEFLTYFNYEAQPDKSGLPSDRFSAERPEGSISTLTIQRTEQRDSAMYRCASSPGLAGIYEQYFGPGTRLTVT.

This clone was picked up one time. This CDR3 reads CASSLPGQGINRAFF. Here the CDR3 DNA reads TGTGCCAGCAGCCTACCGGGACAGGGGATTAATCGAGCTTTCTTT. The chain recombines TRBV5-4 with TRBJ1-1, with 10 bases that match TRBD1. V lost 4 bases and J lost 10; bases outside the gene matches: 13. Germline V gives CDR1 SGHNT, CDR2 YYREEE (reference sequence). The length of the CDR3 is 15 residues.

V gene TRBV6-1 combines with J gene TRBJ1-1; no clear D gene. V was trimmed by 6 bases and J by 5 bases, leaving 7 bases between them. The CDR3 consists of 11 residues. CDR1 and CDR2 from the germline V gene are MNHNS and SASEGT. CDR3 sequence reads: CASRKRTEAFF. For the CDR3, the DNA is TGTGCCAGCAGAAAGAGAACTGAAGCTTTCTTT.

This clone has just one count. V and J are TRBV7-9 and TRBJ1-3; D remains ambiguous. Germline CDR1 SEHNR, CDR2 FQNEAQ (reference sequence). The CDR3 loop spans 15 amino acids. The V end lost 1 base, the J end lost 2 bases, and 9 bases lay between the germline ends. CDR3 loop: CASSLGAGAGNTIYF. CDR3 in DNA: TGTGCCAGCAGCTTAGGAGCAGGAGCTGGAAACACCATATATTTT.

This clone was recorded a few times. V is TRBV5-4 and J is TRBJ1-1; D not certain. CDR3 length: 12 residues. The V end lost 1 base, the J end lost 6 bases, and 7 bases lay between the germline ends. The germline V gene has CDR1 SGHNT and CDR2 YYREEE (reference sequence). The CDR3 sequence: CASSLYTAEAFF. The CDR3 DNA is TGTGCCAGCAGCTTGTATACGGCTGAAGCTTTCTTT.

The rearrangement joins TRBV6-1 to TRBJ2-7, with D tentatively TRBD2 (6 bases). There are 17 residues in the CDR3. Deletions cut 6 bases from V and 0 bases from J, with 21 bases between. In germline, CDR1 is MNHNS, CDR2 SASEGT. The CDR3 protein is CASRESFSSALSYEQYF. The DNA for the CDR3 is TGTGCCAGCAGAGAAAGTTTTTCTAGCGCACTCTCCTACGAGCAGTACTTC.

J is TRBJ2-3 and V is TRBV5-1; D gene uncertain. The V gene lost 1 base and the J gene lost 6 bases, with 12 bases spanning the gap. This CDR3 spans 14 amino acids. Germline CDR1 SGHRS, CDR2 YFSETQ. The CDR3 region is CASSLSSPSDTQYF. CDR3 nucleotide sequence: TGCGCCAGCAGCTTGTCTTCGCCTTCGGATACGCAGTATTTT.

The chain is built from TRBV9 and TRBJ2-7, with 8 bases matching TRBD2. The V segment lost 0 bases and the J segment 4 bases; nucleotides outside the gene matches: 3. The CDR3 has 14 residues. Per germline, CDR1 SGDLS and CDR2 YYNGEE. CDR3 bases: TGTGCCAGCAGCGTAGAACGGGAGGGATACGAGCAGTACTTC. Its translation: CASSVEREGYEQYF. Supplemented by reference TRBV9 and TRBJ2-7, the full variable domain reads DSGVTQTPKHLITATGQRVTLRCSPRSGDLSVYWYQQSLDQGLQFLIQYYNGEERAKGNILERFSAQQFPDLHSELNLSSLELGDSALYFCASSVEREGYEQYFGPGTRLTVT.

The count of this clone is one. Written as DNA, the CDR3 is TGTGCCAGCTCACCAATGGCAGGGGGGAATCAGCCCCAGCATTTT. Translation gives CASSPMAGGNQPQHF. V gene TRBV18 combines with J gene TRBJ1-5; 7 bases fit TRBD1. V was clipped by 2 bases and J by 4 bases; unmatched bases: 5. Germline CDR1 is KGHSH and CDR2 is LQKENI. CDR3 size: 15 residues.